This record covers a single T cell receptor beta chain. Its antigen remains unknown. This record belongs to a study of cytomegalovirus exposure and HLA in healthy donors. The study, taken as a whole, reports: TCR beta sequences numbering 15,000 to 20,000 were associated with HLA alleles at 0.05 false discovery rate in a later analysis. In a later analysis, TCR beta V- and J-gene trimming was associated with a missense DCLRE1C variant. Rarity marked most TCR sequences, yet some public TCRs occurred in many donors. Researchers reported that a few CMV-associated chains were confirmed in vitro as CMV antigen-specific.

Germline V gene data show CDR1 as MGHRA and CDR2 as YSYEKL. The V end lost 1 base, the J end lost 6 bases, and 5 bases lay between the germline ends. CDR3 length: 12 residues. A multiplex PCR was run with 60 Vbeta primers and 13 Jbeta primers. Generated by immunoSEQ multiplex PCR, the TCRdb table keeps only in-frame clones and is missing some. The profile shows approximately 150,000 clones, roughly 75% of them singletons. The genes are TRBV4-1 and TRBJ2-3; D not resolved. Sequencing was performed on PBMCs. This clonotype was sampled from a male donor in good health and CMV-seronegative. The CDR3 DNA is TGCGCCAGCAGCCAAGTCGGGGATACGCAGTATTTT. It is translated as CASSQVGDTQYF.